This T cell receptor (beta chain) is drawn from a study of identical twins. Germline V gives CDR1 MNHEY, CDR2 SVGEGT. Unmatched junction bases numbered 9, after V lost 8 bases and J lost 6 bases. The CDR3 runs 14 residues. MiXCR, applied by TCRdb to the 5' RACE reads, yields one record per CDR3 protein. Among 400,000 to 550,000 distinct CDR3 sequences listed, 20% to 25% were seen once. This same sample was also taken into another study, of T cells expressing NK-cell markers.

V and J are TRBV6-2 or TRBV6-3 and TRBJ2-2; 7 bases are a match to TRBD2. The TCR sequence derives from a woman between 18 and 30 years old in good health. The sample taken for sequencing was CD4+ T cells sorted from blood. In DNA, the CDR3 is TGTGCCAGCGGGGCGCGGGGGAATGCCGGGGAGCTGTTTTTT. This sequence encodes CASGARGNAGELFF.